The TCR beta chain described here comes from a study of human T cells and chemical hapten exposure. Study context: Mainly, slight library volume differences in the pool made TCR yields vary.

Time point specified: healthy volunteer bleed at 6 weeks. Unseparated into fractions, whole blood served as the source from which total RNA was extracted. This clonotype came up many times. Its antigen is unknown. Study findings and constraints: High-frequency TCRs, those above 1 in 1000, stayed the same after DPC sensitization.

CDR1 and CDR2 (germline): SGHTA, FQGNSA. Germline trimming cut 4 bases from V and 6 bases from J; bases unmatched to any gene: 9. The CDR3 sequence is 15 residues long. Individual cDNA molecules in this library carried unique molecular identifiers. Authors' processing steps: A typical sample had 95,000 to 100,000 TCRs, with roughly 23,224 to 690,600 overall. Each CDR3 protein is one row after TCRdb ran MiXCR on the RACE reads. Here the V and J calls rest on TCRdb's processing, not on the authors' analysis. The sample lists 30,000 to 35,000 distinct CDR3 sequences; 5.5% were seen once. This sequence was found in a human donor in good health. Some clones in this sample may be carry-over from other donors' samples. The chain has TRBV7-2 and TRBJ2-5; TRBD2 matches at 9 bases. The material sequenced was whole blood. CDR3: CASSSEGLAAQTQYF. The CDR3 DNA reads TGTGCCAGCAGCTCCGAGGGACTAGCTGCACAGACCCAGTACTTC.